The 10 T cell receptor beta chains in this list originate from one sample, sequenced in a study of cytomegalovirus exposure and HLA in healthy donors. The study ran its PCR with 60 Vbeta and 13 Jbeta primers. The assay was immunoSEQ multiplex PCR, and TCRdb's table has in-frame clones only and misses some. The profile shows 60,000 to 85,000 clones, 78% of them singletons. The sequenced sample was PBMCs. The receptor source for this set is a middle-aged man in good health and CMV-seronegative.

The chain recombines TRBV21-1 with TRBJ2-7; no DNA check was done on the table's D call, TRBD1. TRBV21-1 is noted as a pseudogene. This CDR3 is 15 amino acids long. The CDR3, as DNA: TGTGCCAGCACTCTGAATCGGCAGGGTCCCTACGAGCAGTACTTC. Its translation is CASTLNRQGPYEQYF.

The chain has TRBV7-2 and TRBJ2-1; D is unclear. Trimming removed 0 bases from V and 5 bases from J, with 8 bases in between. Germline CDR1 and CDR2: SGHTA and FQGNSA. The CDR3 has 14 amino acids. CDR3: CASSLAHRNNEQFF. DNA for the CDR3: TGTGCCAGCAGCTTAGCACACCGAAACAATGAGCAGTTCTTC.

By share, this clone ranks as medium-sized. The V and J genes are TRBV27 and TRBJ2-5; 9 bases line up with TRBD1. The length of the CDR3 is 15 residues. Germline CDR1 MNHEY, CDR2 SMNVEV (reference sequence). V was clipped by 3 bases and J by 3 bases; unmatched bases: 5. The CDR3 region has the DNA TGTGCCAGCAGTTTGACAGGGGGGACCGAAGAGACCCAGTACTTC. Translating it yields CASSLTGGTEETQYF.

The rearrangement joins TRBV2 to TRBJ2-7, with TRBD2 as a possible D gene (5 bases). The length of the CDR3 is 12 residues. The V and J ends lost 4 bases and 3 bases respectively, with 7 bases between them. From germline, CDR1 is SNHLY and CDR2 FYNNEI. The CDR3 loop reads CASSGRYYEQYF. The CDR3 DNA reads TGTGCCAGCAGTGGGAGGTACTACGAGCAGTACTTC.

This chain uses TRBV5-4 with TRBJ1-6; tentative D call: TRBD1 (5 bases). The germline V gene encodes CDR1 SGHNT and CDR2 YYREEE (reference sequence). Deletions cut 4 bases from V and 8 bases from J, with 16 bases between. The CDR3 runs to 15 residues. The CDR3 here is CASSEETASYSPLHF. The CDR3 DNA sequence: TGTGCCAGCAGCGAAGAGACAGCAAGTTATTCACCCCTCCACTTT. Looking up the rest from reference TRBV5-4 and TRBJ1-6 gives the full variable domain: ETGVTQSPTHLIKTRGQQVTLRCSSQSGHNTVSWYQQALGQGPQFIFQYYREEENGRGNFPPRFSGLQFPNYSSELNVNALELDDSALYLCASSEETASYSPLHFGNGTRLTVT.

This clone was counted between two and nine times. This sequence joins TRBV6-6 and TRBJ2-7, with TRBD1 matching 7 bases. V lost 7 bases, J lost 0 bases, and 6 bases stayed unmatched. The germline V gene encodes CDR1 MNHNY and CDR2 SVGAGI (reference sequence). The CDR3 covers 14 residues. In nucleotides, the CDR3 is TGTGCCAGCACCCCGGGACAGATCTCCTACGAGCAGTACTTC. This codes for CASTPGQISYEQYF.

The chain employs TRBV12-5 and TRBJ2-1; 13 bases match TRBD2. The CDR3 loop spans 21 amino acids. Germline loops: CDR1 LGHNT, CDR2 FRNRAP. Trimming removed 0 bases from V and 0 bases from J; junction bases left unmatched: 11. The CDR3 sequence: CASGLVPLPGLAGPSYNEQFF. For the CDR3, the DNA is TGTGCTAGTGGTTTGGTACCCCTTCCGGGACTAGCGGGGCCCTCCTACAATGAGCAGTTCTTC. Based on the CDR3 plus reference TRBV12-5 and TRBJ2-1, the full variable domain is DARVTQTPRHKVTEMGQEVTMRCQPILGHNTVFWYRQTMMQGLELLAYFRNRAPLDDSGMPKDRFSAEMPDATLATLKIQPSEPRDSAVYFCASGLVPLPGLAGPSYNEQFFGPGTRLTVL.

The table lists this clone with a count of one. The chain has TRBV5-4 and TRBJ1-4, with 7 nucleotides matching TRBD1. Germline loops: CDR1 SGHNT, CDR2 YYREEE (reference sequence). Trimming at V came to 3 bases and at J to 8 bases, leaving 16 bases not matched to a gene. The CDR3 extends over 17 amino acids. CDR3 region: CASSSDDQGGFEEKLFF. The CDR3 region has the DNA TGTGCCAGCAGCTCCGACGACCAGGGGGGCTTTGAGGAAAAACTGTTTTTT.

The chain recombines TRBV4-1 with TRBJ2-2, with 9 bases fitting TRBD1. This CDR3 contains 17 residues. CDR1 and CDR2 from the germline V gene are MGHRA and YSYEKL. V dropped 0 bases and J dropped 0; count of bases not matched to a gene: 2. CDR3 residues: CASSQEGQGSNTGELFF. In DNA form, the CDR3 reads TGCGCCAGCAGCCAAGAGGGACAGGGTTCGAACACCGGGGAGCTGTTTTTT.

The chain carries TRBV5-1 and TRBJ2-5, with 10 bases aligning to TRBD1. With V trimmed by 0 bases and J by 3 bases, 8 bases remained unmatched. The CDR3 runs to 17 residues. The germline gives CDR1 SGHRS, CDR2 YFSETQ. This chain's CDR3 is CASSLGVAGTGEETQYF. The CDR3 coding sequence is TGCGCCAGCAGCTTGGGAGTAGCGGGGACAGGGGAAGAGACCCAGTACTTC. The entire variable domain, with the rest obtained from reference TRBV5-1 and TRBJ2-5, is as follows: KAGVTQTPRYLIKTRGQQVTLSCSPISGHRSVSWYQQTPGQGLQFLFEYFSETQRNKGNFPGRFSGRQFSNSRSEMNVSTLELGDSALYLCASSLGVAGTGEETQYFGPGTRLLVL.